This T cell receptor (beta chain) was identified in a study of shared clonotypes between healthy human individuals. Study results and caveats: The study drew on few donors, limiting represented genetic and exposure-history diversity.

200 to 250 ng DNA, tens of thousands of T cell genomes, went into each sorted-subset replicate PCR. Profiled with immunoSEQ multiplex PCR; TCRdb holds only in-frame clones, not every one. The data show more than 2,000,000 clones, with about 92% seen just once and over 0.12% held by the top ten. About this clone itself: Its antigen is currently unknown.

The length of the CDR3 is 18 residues. Trimming removed 2 bases at V and 0 bases at J, with 14 bases between. Germline CDR1 reads MNHEY; CDR2 reads SMNVEV (reference sequence). The donors, all of them Caucasian adults, lived in Nashville, Tennessee. The origin of this receptor is a young man in good health. The chain uses TRBV27 and TRBJ1-6; D is possibly TRBD1 (6 bases). Sequencing was performed on naive CD4+ T cells sorted from blood. The subset denotes: CD45RA+ positively selected. CDR3 in DNA: TGTGCCAGCAGTTTAAGGTCAGGACAGCTCTCCTATAATTCACCCCTCCACTTT. Amino acids: CASSLRSGQLSYNSPLHF.